The 26 T cell receptor beta chains in this list originate from one sample, sequenced in a study of vaccination and CD4 T cells after COVID-19. These TCRs are of unknown antigen specificity. Stated treatment: approximately nine-day PBMC culture with coronavirus spike peptide pools or control peptides (ViraFEST assay). An Oncomine TCR Beta short-read assay was used to sequence the DNA from cultured CD4+ T cells. TCRdb analysed the PCR reads with MiXCR anew, one entry per CDR3 protein. The data contain over 7,000 distinct CDR3 sequences, approximately 48% of them singletons. The source material was CD4+ T cells from blood, cultured in vitro. These receptors originate from a human donor who had recovered from COVID-19.

V usage is TRBV6-1 and J usage is TRBJ1-1; D unclear. Germline lookup yields CDR1 MNHNS and CDR2 SASEGT. The V gene lost 6 bases and the J gene lost 0 bases, with 11 bases spanning the gap. There are 14 residues in the CDR3. The CDR3 DNA sequence: TGTGCCAGCAGCCACGCAGAGTTGAACACTGAAGCTTTCTTT. It translates to CASSHAELNTEAFF.

The V and J genes are TRBV5-4 and TRBJ2-7, with D hard to call. Germline CDR1 reads SGHNT; CDR2 reads YYREEE (reference sequence). Trimming stripped 2 bases from V and 0 bases from J, with 12 bases between. The CDR3 contains 15 residues. The DNA for the CDR3 is TGTGCCAGCAGCTTTGATACACTGAGCTCCTACGAGCAGTACTTC. It codes for CASSFDTLSSYEQYF.

This clonotype showed up just a few times. This chain connects TRBV12-3 or TRBV12-4 to TRBJ1-2; D might be TRBD1 (5 bases). The CDR3 has 14 amino acids. Trimming shortened V by 3 bases and J by 2 bases, and 10 bases separated the two germline ends. CDR3: CASSLQGVNYGYTF. DNA of the CDR3: TGTGCCAGCAGTTTGCAAGGGGTAAACTATGGCTACACCTTC.

This rearrangement joins TRBV7-3 to TRBJ1-6; D gene unclear. Germline V gene lookup returns CDR1 SGHTA and CDR2 FQGTGA. This CDR3 region has 13 residues. V was cut by 5 bases and J by 7 bases, with 9 bases left in between. The CDR3 loop reads CASSRGGNSPLHF. CDR3 nucleotides: TGTGCCAGCAGCCGAGGCGGAAATTCACCCCTCCACTTT.

This clonotype has a handful of counts. V and J are TRBV24-1 and TRBJ2-7, with D maybe TRBD2 (6 bases). Germline V gives CDR1 KGHDR, CDR2 SFDVKD. This CDR3 has 13 residues. V lost 5 bases and J 3 bases, leaving 10 bases between the germline ends. The CDR3 DNA is TGTGCCACCAGTGCGGCTAGCGACTACGAGCAGTACTTC. Amino acid sequence: CATSAASDYEQYF.

This clonotype was counted between two and nine times. This chain joins TRBV7-2 and TRBJ2-3; 8 bases align to TRBD2. There are 15 residues in the CDR3. From germline, CDR1 is SGHTA and CDR2 FQGNSA. V was pared by 7 bases and J by 4 bases, with 10 bases of the junction left unmatched. The CDR3 is CASTKRRGGADTQYF. DNA for the CDR3: TGTGCCAGCACCAAAAGACGGGGGGGCGCAGATACGCAGTATTTT.

Points on this clonotype: A read error may be the cause here, since a much bigger clone is one base away. The chain recombines TRBV9 with TRBJ1-2; 10 bases line up with TRBD1. This CDR3 contains 15 residues. The trim removed 4 bases at V and 7 bases at J, leaving 10 bases unmatched. CDR1 and CDR2 (germline): SGDLS, YYNGEE. As DNA, the CDR3 is TGTGCCAGCAGCCCCACCGGGACAGGGGAATTTGGCTACACCTTC. This codes for CASSPTGTGEFGYTF.

This clonotype was picked up one time. CDR3 protein: CASSFRTRGDYNEQFF. For the CDR3, the DNA is TGCGCCAGCAGCTTCCGTACTAGGGGGGACTACAATGAGCAGTTCTTC. This chain links TRBV5-1 with TRBJ2-1, with D perhaps being TRBD1 or TRBD2 (6 bases each). The CDR3 has 16 residues. The germline V gene has CDR1 SGHRS and CDR2 YFSETQ. Trimming removed 2 bases from V and 3 bases from J, with 15 bases in between.

This clonotype was recorded a few times. The chain links TRBV20-1 to TRBJ1-1, with unresolved D. V was trimmed by 3 bases and J by 1 base, leaving 9 bases between them. Germline V gene lookup returns CDR1 DFQATT and CDR2 SNEGSKA (reference sequence). This CDR3 is built from 13 residues. CDR3 loop: CSASRGRNTEAFF. CDR3 sequence (DNA): TGCAGTGCTAGTCGAGGGAGGAACACTGAAGCTTTCTTT.

This rearrangement joins TRBV19 to TRBJ1-2; a possible D gene is TRBD1 (5 bases). V was trimmed by 9 bases and J by 3 bases, leaving 23 bases between them. Germline V lookup: CDR1 LNHDA, CDR2 SQIVND (reference sequence). This CDR3 is 16 amino acids long. CDR3 protein: CASTGFLGVSDYGYTF. As DNA, the CDR3 is TGTGCCAGCACGGGTTTTCTGGGGGTATCTGACTATGGCTACACCTTC.

The rearrangement joins TRBV7-6 to TRBJ2-7; D perhaps matches TRBD2 (6 bases). The CDR3 has 15 residues. Germline V gene lookup returns CDR1 SGHVS and CDR2 FNYEAQ. The V and J ends lost 1 base and 7 bases respectively, with 17 bases between them. The CDR3, as DNA: TGTGCCAGCAGCTTAGGTTCCGCGGCCGGAGGGGAGCAGTACTTC. As protein: CASSLGSAAGGEQYF.

The chain is built from TRBV28 and TRBJ1-2; D is unclear. Germline assignment: CDR1 MDHEN and CDR2 SYDVKM. V was clipped by 6 bases and J by 5 bases, with 13 bases between them. This CDR3 has 13 amino acids. The DNA for the CDR3 is TGTGCCAGCAGACGGGGTCTCAATTATGGCTACACCTTC. This codes for CASRRGLNYGYTF.

The chain combines TRBV6-1 with TRBJ2-1; D gene uncertain. The germline gives CDR1 MNHNS, CDR2 SASEGT. The CDR3 runs 13 residues. V lost 6 bases and J 10 bases, leaving 16 bases between the germline ends. The CDR3 here is CASRPRLFGEQFF. CDR3 DNA sequence: TGTGCCAGCAGACCCCGTCTTTTTGGGGAGCAGTTCTTC.

The chain is built from TRBV21-1 and TRBJ1-1. TRBV21-1 is labeled a pseudogene. The CDR3 covers 16 residues. CDR3 sequence reads: CASSKEVRARNTEAFF. The CDR3 DNA sequence: TGTGCCAGCAGCAAAGAGGTCCGGGCCCGGAACACTGAAGCTTTCTTT.

The chain's CDR3 is CASSLTDRGLADTQYF. In DNA, the CDR3 is TGTGCCAGCTCACTTACCGACAGGGGGCTGGCAGATACGCAGTATTTT. The chain employs TRBV18 and TRBJ2-3, with 10 nucleotides matching TRBD1. CDR1 and CDR2 (germline): KGHSH, LQKENI. V was pared by 4 bases and J by 4 bases, with 8 bases of the junction left unmatched. The CDR3 is made up of 16 amino acids.

The chain is built from TRBV21-1 and TRBJ1-2; the table's TRBD1 call for D was not verified on the DNA. TRBV21-1 is a documented pseudogene. The CDR3 is 17 amino acids. CDR3 sequence reads: CASGPSGGQGSDYGYTF. The CDR3 coding sequence is TGTGCCAGCGGACCCAGCGGGGGCCAGGGTTCGGACTATGGCTACACCTTC.

This chain uses TRBV14 with TRBJ1-1, with 12 nucleotides matching TRBD1. Germline V gene data show CDR1 as SGHDN and CDR2 as FVKESK. V lost 4 bases to trimming and J lost 4 bases; unmatched junction nucleotides: 19. CDR3 size: 20 residues. For the CDR3, the DNA is TGTGCCAGCAGCCTTAGATTGGGACAGGGGGCTTTATTGAGGAGCACTGAAGCTTTCTTT. It yields the protein CASSLRLGQGALLRSTEAFF.

The chain recombines TRBV2 with TRBJ1-1, with D possibly TRBD1 on 5 matching bases. The V and J ends lost 6 bases and 1 base respectively, with 12 bases between them. CDR1 SNHLY and CDR2 FYNNEI come from the germline V gene. The CDR3 spans 14 residues. CDR3 DNA sequence: TGTGCCAGCAGGGCCGGGACGGAGAACACTGAAGCTTTCTTT. Translating it yields CASRAGTENTEAFF.

This clonotype appeared a few times. The chain couples TRBV6-2 or TRBV6-3 to TRBJ1-2; 10 positions match TRBD1. This CDR3 region has 15 residues. Germline trimming cut 2 bases from V and 2 bases from J; bases unmatched to any gene: 2. Per germline, CDR1 MNHEY and CDR2 SVGEGT. The CDR3 coding sequence is TGTGCCAGCAGTTACAAGGGACAGGGGAACTATGGCTACACCTTC. Protein sequence: CASSYKGQGNYGYTF.

The V call is TRBV30, the J call TRBJ1-5; D gene uncertain. Trimming took 2 bases from V and 4 from J, leaving 9 bases between them. The germline CDR1 and CDR2 sequences are GTSNPN and SVGIG (reference sequence). The CDR3 runs 13 residues. The CDR3 spells CAWSREENQPQHF. The CDR3 DNA follows: TGTGCCTGGAGTAGGGAGGAGAATCAGCCCCAGCATTTT.

This chain links TRBV7-9 with TRBJ1-1; D ambiguous. Germline CDR1 SEHNR, CDR2 FQNEAQ (reference sequence). Deletions cut 5 bases from V and 2 bases from J, with 12 bases between. The CDR3 spans 14 residues. CDR3 residues: CASSQGLTNTEAFF. Written as DNA, the CDR3 is TGTGCCAGCAGCCAAGGACTGACCAACACTGAAGCTTTCTTT.

This clonotype showed up just a few times. V is TRBV7-9 and J is TRBJ2-5; D remains unclear. The CDR3 contains 12 residues. Germline V gene data show CDR1 as SEHNR and CDR2 as FQNEAQ (reference sequence). V lost 5 bases and J 5 bases, leaving 9 bases between the germline ends. The CDR3 region is CASSQAQETQYF. Written as DNA, the CDR3 is TGTGCCAGCAGCCAGGCGCAGGAGACCCAGTACTTC. The full variable domain, in which reference TRBV7-9 and TRBJ2-5 provide the parts outside the CDR3, is DTGVSQNPRHKITKRGQNVTFRCDPISEHNRLYWYRQTLGQGPEFLTYFQNEAQLEKSRLLSDRFSAERPKGSFSTLEIQRTEQGDSAMYLCASSQAQETQYFGPGTRLLVL.

The V and J genes are TRBV6-1 and TRBJ1-2; D gene uncertain. The V and J ends lost 7 bases and 4 bases respectively, with 16 bases between them. Germline V CDR1 and CDR2: MNHNS, SASEGT. The CDR3 has 14 residues. The CDR3 here is CASTPSMTIYGYTF. The CDR3 DNA is TGTGCCAGCACGCCCTCGATGACAATCTATGGCTACACCTTC.

This clonotype was found a few times. This rearrangement joins TRBV19 to TRBJ1-5; possibly TRBD1 for D (5 bases). The V and J ends lost 2 bases and 0 bases respectively, with 11 bases between them. The length of the CDR3 is 16 residues. In germline, CDR1 is LNHDA, CDR2 SQIVND (reference sequence). The DNA for the CDR3 is TGTGCCAGTAGTATACGTGGGGCCTATAGCAATCAGCCCCAGCATTTT. Translating gives CASSIRGAYSNQPQHF.

Written as DNA, the CDR3 is TGTGCCAGCTCCCAATATCGGACAGCAGAGGGTGGCTACACCTTC. Its protein is CASSQYRTAEGGYTF. The V call is TRBV18, the J call TRBJ1-2; D is possibly TRBD1 (6 bases). Trimming left V 6 bases short and J 7 bases short, with 21 bases between. CDR1 is KGHSH, CDR2 LQKENI, per germline. The CDR3 consists of 15 residues.

This clonotype has more than one count but fewer than ten. The rearrangement joins TRBV6-1 to TRBJ1-1; possible D gene TRBD1, 6 bases. Germline loops: CDR1 MNHNS, CDR2 SASEGT. Trimming removed 5 bases at V and 10 bases at J, with 20 bases between. This CDR3 has 14 residues. The CDR3 loop reads CASSPPTGGPAAFF. The CDR3 region has the DNA TGTGCCAGCAGTCCCCCAACGGGGGGGCCCGCAGCTTTCTTT.